This T cell receptor (beta chain) was sequenced during a study of control samples from healthy donors and cancer patients. Produced via immunoSEQ multiplex PCR; TCRdb's table is partial and in-frame only. The sample consists of 5,500 to 7,500 clones, over 60% of them appearing once. Germline values: CDR1 KGHSH, CDR2 LQKENI. There are 14 residues in the CDR3. V lost 6 bases and J 0 bases, leaving 12 bases between the germline ends. Sequences were obtained from formalin-fixed, paraffin-embedded tissue. The clonotype was recovered from a male donor with melanoma. V gene TRBV18 combines with J gene TRBJ2-7; perhaps TRBD1 as D (6 bases). The chain's CDR3 is CASSDDRNSYEQYF. CDR3 nucleotide sequence: TGTGCCAGCTCGGACGACAGGAACTCCTACGAGCAGTACTTC.